The clone carrying this TCR beta chain turned up a few times. Its antigen is currently unknown. The time point is: persistent/refractory GD, antithyroid drugs over 5 years with positive TRAb. Making the TCR library involved RNA that had been extracted from PBMCs. Patients with Graves' disease were diagnosed by American Thyroid Association guidelines. Both iRepertoire HTBI primers and Arm-PCR of CDR3 regions were used to build the TCR beta libraries. Each CDR3 protein is one row after TCRdb ran MiXCR on the multiplex PCR reads. The table lists 350,000 to 500,000 distinct CDR3 sequences, under 25% of them singletons, with 13% to 15% in the top ten. The sample comes from a study of regulatory T cells in long-lasting Graves disease. CDR3 size: 15 residues. Trimming took 0 bases from V and 7 from J, leaving 12 bases between them. Germline CDR1 MGHDK, CDR2 SYGVNS. Study findings and constraints: TRBV28 was favored in persistent disease, as were TRBJ1-2 and TRBJ2-5. TCR diversity was lower in persistent than newly diagnosed Graves' disease.

This sample comprised peripheral blood mononuclear cells (PBMCs), obtained when the disease was refractory, from a patient treated with antithyroid drugs. This chain connects TRBV25-1 to TRBJ1-4, with D possibly TRBD1 on 6 matching bases. The TCR comes from a female donor with Graves disease. The CDR3 loop is CASSEYRQASEKLFF. The DNA for the CDR3 is TGTGCCAGCAGTGAATATCGACAGGCTTCTGAAAAACTGTTTTTT.